This record concerns one T cell receptor (beta chain) sequence. Antigen: not known. A constant-region primer primed TCR beta cDNA synthesis from about 530 ng of total RNA. Three nested multiplex PCR rounds, a slightly modified ARM-PCR, produced the libraries for TCR beta. The first two PCR rounds used TRBV1-TRBV30 primers with a Cbeta primer, about 9 cycles each. One entry per CDR3 protein results from TCRdb running MiXCR on the multiplex PCR reads. Of some 40,000 distinct CDR3 sequences listed, roughly 75% are singletons. DNA and RNA were both co-extracted from around 20-30 mg of bulk tissue that had not been sorted. The sample originates from a study of tumor-infiltrating lymphocytes in primary liver carcinoma. Points from the study as a whole: Whereas tumor region pairs overlapped more, tumor-adjacent and tumor-blood pairs overlapped less. Tumors carried a top-250-clone fraction significantly exceeding that of blood (p = 0.039).

Trimming shortened V by 0 bases and J by 4 bases, and 12 bases separated the two germline ends. This CDR3 spans 15 amino acids. Germline values: CDR1 MGHRA, CDR2 YSYEKL. The clonotype originates from a man aged 35-49 years with primary liver carcinoma and hepatitis B virus infection. The sequenced material came from tumor-adjacent normal liver tissue. V gene TRBV4-1 combines with J gene TRBJ1-2; TRBD1 is a possible D gene (5 bases). The CDR3 DNA is TGCGCCAGCAGCCAAGAGCGGGCAGGGAGCTATGGCTACACCTTC. It specifies CASSQERAGSYGYTF.